The 13 T cell receptor beta chains in this list originate from one sample, sequenced in a study of T cells after yellow fever vaccination. TCRdb used MiXCR to reprocess the 5' RACE reads, holding one entry per CDR3 protein. The repertoire holds approximately 340,000 distinct CDR3 sequences, more than 8.5% seen once, with 15% to 20% in the top ten. Sequenced material: PBMCs, taken on the day of the first yellow fever vaccination. The source of these receptors is a man aged 18 to 30 who received the YFV17D yellow fever vaccine.

The genes are TRBV14 and TRBJ2-2; D is uncertain. CDR3 length: 15 residues. Germline V gives CDR1 SGHDN, CDR2 FVKESK. V was clipped by 3 bases and J by 4 bases, with 12 bases between them. CDR3 amino acids: CASSHRTLTTGELFF. For the CDR3, the DNA is TGTGCCAGCAGCCACCGAACCTTGACCACCGGGGAGCTGTTTTTT.

This clonotype was counted only a few times. The J gene is TRBJ2-3, the V gene TRBV10-3; D remains ambiguous. The germline V and J ends were trimmed by 2 bases and 2 bases, with 8 bases remaining between them. Germline assignment: CDR1 ENHRY and CDR2 SYGVKD. The CDR3 runs to 14 residues. The chain's CDR3 is CAISERADTDTQYF. The CDR3 DNA follows: TGTGCCATCAGTGAGAGGGCGGACACAGATACGCAGTATTTT.

V and J are TRBV7-3 and TRBJ1-2, with D uncertain. Germline lookup yields CDR1 SGHTA and CDR2 FQGTGA. The V gene lost 2 bases and the J gene lost 5 bases, with 9 bases spanning the gap. The CDR3 is 13 amino acids. The CDR3 spells CASSLGVGYGYTF. CDR3 nucleotides: TGTGCCAGCAGCTTAGGGGTCGGGTATGGCTACACCTTC.

The CDR3 sequence is CSARDTTGARNEQYV. CDR3 nucleotide sequence: TGCAGTGCTAGAGATACAACGGGGGCGAGGAACGAGCAGTACGTC. The V and J genes are TRBV20-1 and TRBJ2-7, with D perhaps assigned TRBD1 or TRBD2 (6 bases each). CDR1 and CDR2 from the germline V gene are DFQATT and SNEGSKA (reference sequence). The CDR3 spans 15 residues. Trimming removed 0 bases from V and 5 bases from J, with 17 bases in between.

There are a few counts of this clonotype. The chain employs TRBV15 and TRBJ2-7; no firm D call. The V gene's germline CDR1 is LNHNV and CDR2 YYDKDF (reference sequence). The length of the CDR3 is 13 residues. Trimming cost V 0 bases and J 7 bases, with 10 bases left between them. The CDR3 coding sequence is TGTGCCACCAGCAGAGAGTCGTCGAGGGAGCAGTACGTC. As protein: CATSRESSREQYV.

V and J are TRBV12-3 or TRBV12-4 and TRBJ2-5, with D perhaps matching TRBD1 (5 bases). The CDR3 covers 14 residues. V was shortened by 6 bases and J by 1 base, with 12 bases between the two germline ends. The chain's CDR3 is CASRGTGFQETQYF. The CDR3 coding sequence is TGTGCCAGCAGGGGAACAGGATTCCAAGAGACCCAGTACTTC.

This clonotype was observed a few times. The genes are TRBV3-1 and TRBJ2-3, with D maybe TRBD2 (5 bases). This CDR3 is built from 13 residues. Germline CDR1 reads LGHDT; CDR2 reads YNNKEL (reference sequence). V was clipped by 4 bases and J by 6 bases, with 11 bases between them. The CDR3 bases are TGTGCCAGCAGCCGTCACGGGATGGATACGCAGTATTTT. Its translation: CASSRHGMDTQYF.

This rearrangement joins TRBV5-1 to TRBJ2-1, with unresolved D. V lost 0 bases and J 8 bases, leaving 15 bases between the germline ends. The CDR3 extends over 15 amino acids. The germline V gene has CDR1 SGHRS and CDR2 YFSETQ. The CDR3 loop is CASSLAHGSIDEQFF. The CDR3 region has the DNA TGCGCCAGCAGCTTGGCGCACGGTAGCATCGATGAGCAGTTCTTC.

At least ten counts were recorded for this clonotype. The rearrangement joins TRBV29-1 to TRBJ1-4; D ambiguous. The CDR3 covers 13 residues. With 4 bases removed from V and 0 bases from J, the gap between germline ends came to 6 bases. Germline CDR1 and CDR2: SQVTM and ANQGSEA. The CDR3 nucleotides read TGCAGCGTTGGTGGCACAACTAATGAAAAACTGTTTTTT. Protein product: CSVGGTTNEKLFF.

Ten or more counts support this clonotype. The V and J genes are TRBV15 and TRBJ1-5; D is perhaps TRBD1 (6 bases). V gave up 5 bases and J gave up 7 bases, with 9 bases separating them. This CDR3 has 12 amino acids. CDR1 is LNHNV, CDR2 YYDKDF, per germline (reference sequence). DNA of the CDR3: TGTGCCACCAGCCCACAGGGACAGCCCCAGCATTTT. This encodes CATSPQGQPQHF.

At least ten counts were recorded for this clonotype. The J gene is TRBJ2-2, the V gene TRBV7-7, with a possible D match to TRBD1 (5 bases). Trimming stripped 1 base from V and 0 bases from J, with 12 bases between. The CDR3 contains 17 residues. Germline lookup yields CDR1 SSHAT and CDR2 FNYEAQ (reference sequence). The CDR3 DNA is TGTGCCAGCAGCTTAGGGGGCACAGCATCGAACACCGGGGAGCTGTTTTTT. It specifies CASSLGGTASNTGELFF.

The chain has TRBV6-1 and TRBJ2-1; 10 positions agree with TRBD2. In germline, CDR1 is MNHNS, CDR2 SASEGT. J gave up 4 bases and V 6 bases, and 6 bases lay outside the gene matches. The CDR3 spans 15 residues. The DNA of the CDR3 is TGTGCCAGCAGGGGACTAGCGTTTGGGTACAATGAGCAGTTCTTC. This sequence encodes CASRGLAFGYNEQFF.

This clonotype was observed a handful of times. The chain employs TRBV6-1 and TRBJ2-1; TRBD2 might be the D (6 bases). The CDR3 is 16 residues long. V lost 6 bases to trimming and J lost 2 bases, with 17 bases between them. Germline V lookup: CDR1 MNHNS, CDR2 SASEGT. CDR3 in DNA: TGTGCCAGCAGGGCCCCCGGGCGGAGGGCCTACAATGAGCAGTTCTTC. Translated: CASRAPGRRAYNEQFF.